These T cell receptor beta chains were read from a single sample in a study of cytomegalovirus exposure and HLA in healthy donors. Produced via immunoSEQ multiplex PCR; TCRdb's table is partial and in-frame only. Its table records tens of thousands of clones. The sequenced sample consisted of PBMCs. The receptors shown here come from a man aged 45-65 years in good health and CMV-seronegative. Each CDR3 is given with its conserved first and last residue. D genes are given only for firm matches.

j_call: TRBJ2-5; d_call: -; v_call: TRBV5-1; cdr3_aa: CASSSGIEQYF; cdr3_nt: TGCGCCAGCAGCTCAGGAATTGAGCAGTACTTC
j_call: TRBJ2-7; d_call: -; v_call: TRBV19; cdr3_aa: CASSTPPGDPSYEQYF; cdr3_nt: TGTGCCAGTAGTACCCCCCCGGGAGATCCCTCCTACGAGCAGTACTTC
j_call: TRBJ1-4; d_call: -; v_call: TRBV29-1; cdr3_aa: CSVSQTTNEKLFF; cdr3_nt: TGCAGCGTTTCACAGACAACTAATGAAAAACTGTTTTTT
j_call: TRBJ1-4; d_call: -; v_call: TRBV2; cdr3_aa: CASSVVRGAEKLFF; cdr3_nt: TGTGCCAGCAGTGTGGTCAGGGGTGCGGAAAAACTGTTTTTT
j_call: TRBJ1-3; d_call: -; v_call: TRBV7-3; cdr3_aa: CASSLRGSGNTIYF; cdr3_nt: TGTGCCAGCAGCTTGAGGGGGAGTGGAAACACCATATATTTT
j_call: TRBJ1-1; d_call: TRBD1; v_call: TRBV10-1; cdr3_aa: CASSEQGQGATEAFF; cdr3_nt: TGCGCCAGCAGTGAGCAAGGACAGGGGGCGACTGAAGCTTTCTTT
j_call: TRBJ1-6; d_call: -; v_call: TRBV9; cdr3_aa: CASSLLASLVPLHF; cdr3_nt: TGTGCCAGCAGCCTCCTGGCAAGCCTAGTTCCCCTCCACTTT
j_call: TRBJ2-3; d_call: TRBD1; v_call: TRBV7-3; cdr3_aa: CASSFRQGFGDTQYF; cdr3_nt: TGTGCCAGCAGCTTTCGACAGGGTTTCGGGGATACGCAGTATTTT
j_call: TRBJ2-3; d_call: TRBD2; v_call: TRBV27; cdr3_aa: CASSLGVAGATDTQYF; cdr3_nt: TGTGCCAGCAGTTTAGGGGTAGCGGGGGCAACAGATACGCAGTATTTT
j_call: TRBJ1-5; d_call: TRBD1; v_call: TRBV5-6; cdr3_aa: CASSRADRGGQPQHF; cdr3_nt: TGTGCCAGCAGCCGCGCAGACAGGGGAGGTCAGCCCCAGCATTTT